The next 21 T cell receptor beta chains were all read from a single sample in a study of blood T cells in healthy people across ages. Primers used in a second PCR of about 6 to 11 cycles were a sample-barcoded 5' primer and a J-beta primer mix. TCRdb processed the 5' RACE reads anew with MiXCR; each CDR3 protein has one entry. The repertoire holds 720,000 or so distinct CDR3 sequences, with roughly 43% as singletons. The sample comprised blood. Every receptor here comes from a man aged 80 or over in good health.

The chain combines TRBV20-1 with TRBJ2-7; 12 bases agree with TRBD2. J was trimmed by 0 bases and V by 4 bases; bases with no gene match: 4. The CDR3 is 15 amino acids. The germline V gene has CDR1 DFQATT and CDR2 SNEGSKA (reference sequence). The CDR3 DNA is TGCAGTGCTAAACGACTAGCGGGAGTCTCCTACGAGCAGTACTTC. Amino acids: CSAKRLAGVSYEQYF.

The chain links TRBV6-2 or TRBV6-3 to TRBJ2-7; D is perhaps TRBD1 (6 bases). The ends were cut back, 2 bases at V and 0 bases at J, with 11 bases in the middle. This CDR3 has 15 residues. Germline V gives CDR1 MNHEY, CDR2 SVGEGT. The CDR3 is CASSYEQGNSYEQYF. The CDR3 nucleotides are TGTGCCAGCAGTTACGAACAGGGCAACTCCTACGAGCAGTACTTC.

V and J are TRBV7-2 and TRBJ2-1; either TRBD1 or TRBD2 may supply D (5 bases each). With 2 bases removed from V and 15 bases from J, the gap between germline ends came to 23 bases. Germline V gene lookup returns CDR1 SGHTA and CDR2 FQGNSA. The CDR3 runs to 15 residues. The CDR3: CASSLQGDPRTAAFF. In DNA form, the CDR3 reads TGTGCCAGCAGCTTACAAGGGGACCCACGGACGGCGGCGTTCTTC.

The chain combines TRBV19 with TRBJ1-1, with 9 bases lining up with TRBD1. This CDR3 contains 15 residues. The V and J ends lost 6 bases and 4 bases, in that order; junction bases with no gene match: 9. Per the germline V gene, CDR1 is LNHDA and CDR2 is SQIVND (reference sequence). As DNA, the CDR3 is TGTGCCAGTAGCCCGACGGACAGGGGTGGCACTGAAGCTTTCTTT. Protein: CASSPTDRGGTEAFF.

This clonotype occurred a few times. The rearrangement links TRBV9 to TRBJ2-1, with TRBD2 as a possible D gene (7 bases). The germline gives CDR1 SGDLS, CDR2 YYNGEE. Trimming took off 3 bases at V and 9 bases at J, with 22 bases between the two ends. This CDR3 region has 16 residues. This chain's CDR3 is CASSGPQGGGYGEQFF. As DNA, the CDR3 is TGTGCCAGCAGCGGACCCCAAGGCGGGGGCTACGGTGAGCAGTTCTTC.

The V call is TRBV6-4, the J call TRBJ2-2, with D hard to call. The CDR3 length is 16 residues. The germline V gene has CDR1 MRHNA and CDR2 SNTAGT. V was cut by 3 bases and J by 1 base, with 12 bases left in between. The CDR3 nucleotides are TGTGCCAGCAGTGAAGGTCGAGGCCAGAACACCGGGGAGCTGTTTTTT. This encodes CASSEGRGQNTGELFF.

The chain combines TRBV2 with TRBJ2-7, with D possibly matching TRBD1 (6 bases). Germline lookup yields CDR1 SNHLY and CDR2 FYNNEI. The V end was cut by 9 bases, the J end by 0 bases, with 12 bases between. CDR3 length equals 13 residues. CDR3 region: CARGGQSSYEQYF. The CDR3 DNA is TGTGCCAGGGGCGGACAGAGCTCCTACGAGCAGTACTTC.

This clonotype has just a few counts. V is TRBV10-3 and J is TRBJ2-5; 8 bases match TRBD1. CDR1 and CDR2 (germline): ENHRY, SYGVKD. Trimming at V came to 6 bases and at J to 5 bases, leaving 5 bases not matched to a gene. The CDR3 sequence is 13 residues long. The CDR3 region is CAISGQGGETQYF. CDR3 sequence (DNA): TGTGCCATCAGCGGACAGGGTGGGGAGACCCAGTACTTC.

This clonotype came up many times. The rearrangement links TRBV24-1 to TRBJ2-1, with 8 bases aligning to TRBD2. V was clipped by 4 bases and J by 11 bases; unmatched bases: 6. The length of the CDR3 is 13 residues. The V gene's germline CDR1 is KGHDR and CDR2 SFDVKD. The CDR3 is CATSEGSGSQQFF. In DNA form, the CDR3 reads TGTGCCACCAGTGAAGGAAGCGGGAGTCAGCAGTTCTTC.

The V call is TRBV14, the J call TRBJ2-5, with TRBD2 matching 8 bases. This CDR3 contains 13 residues. The germline V gene has CDR1 SGHDN and CDR2 FVKESK. V dropped 1 base and J dropped 7; count of bases not matched to a gene: 2. CDR3 residues: CASSQAGGGTQYF. The CDR3 DNA follows: TGTGCCAGCAGCCAAGCGGGAGGGGGGACCCAGTACTTC.

The J gene is TRBJ2-1, the V gene TRBV7-2; maybe TRBD2 (5 bases). This CDR3 region has 20 residues. Germline CDR1 SGHTA, CDR2 FQGNSA. V was pared by 5 bases and J by 5 bases, with 31 bases between. This chain's CDR3 is CASSPRRRQRTSPSDNEQFF. The CDR3 region has the DNA TGTGCCAGCAGCCCGCGAAGGAGGCAGCGCACTAGTCCCTCTGACAATGAGCAGTTCTTC.

The CDR3 DNA is TGTGCCAGCAGCTTAGACCTAGCGGGAGGGGTCGGAGGAGGTGCAGATACGCAGTATTTT. Translating it yields CASSLDLAGGVGGGADTQYF. This rearrangement joins TRBV11-2 to TRBJ2-3; 12 positions match TRBD2. V lost 0 bases, J lost 4 bases, and 14 bases stayed unmatched. The germline CDR1 and CDR2 sequences are SGHAT and FQNNGV. The CDR3 is 20 amino acids.

This clonotype was seen many times. This chain uses TRBV12-3 or TRBV12-4 with TRBJ2-7; TRBD1 matches 9 bases. With 6 bases clipped from V and 3 bases from J, the junction kept 6 bases outside the gene matches. The CDR3 contains 14 residues. CDR3 region: CASSPGQGLYEQYF. The CDR3 nucleotides read TGTGCCAGCAGCCCGGGACAGGGACTCTACGAGCAGTACTTC.

Worth noting for this clonotype: Germline is not matched at one junction end, which may reflect a read error. The chain uses TRBV9 and TRBJ2-5; 8 positions agree with TRBD2. The DNA end is a closer match to TRBJ2-7, so the J assignment may be wrong. Per germline, CDR1 SGDLS and CDR2 YYNGEE. The CDR3 has 17 amino acids. The CDR3 nucleotides are TGTGCCGGCAGCGTAGAGGGCGACGGGAGGGCCAATTACGAGCAGTACTTC. It is translated as CAGSVEGDGRANYEQYF.

This clonotype was found a few times. This chain links TRBV6-5 with TRBJ2-3; 12 nucleotides match TRBD2. Germline CDR1 MNHEY, CDR2 SVGAGI. The V gene end was trimmed by 5 bases and the J gene end by 6 bases; junction bases not matched to a gene: 6. The CDR3 runs to 15 residues. The CDR3 region has the DNA TGTGCCAGCAGTACACTAGCGGGAGGATCCGATACGCAGTATTTT. Its protein product is CASSTLAGGSDTQYF.

This clonotype came up many times. This rearrangement joins TRBV29-1 to TRBJ2-3; TRBD1 is a possible D gene (6 bases). The V end was cut by 4 bases, the J end by 3 bases, with 14 bases between. Germline lookup yields CDR1 SQVTM and CDR2 ANQGSEA. The CDR3 contains 14 residues. CDR3: CSVGPQGLTDTQYF. The CDR3 coding sequence is TGCAGCGTTGGGCCCCAGGGGTTGACAGATACGCAGTATTTT.

This clonotype was detected many times. J is TRBJ2-7 and V is TRBV29-1, with 11 positions matching TRBD2. The CDR3 has 12 residues. V dropped 7 bases and J dropped 5; count of bases not matched to a gene: 4. Germline values: CDR1 SQVTM, CDR2 ANQGSEA. This CDR3 is CSATSGSDEQYF. CDR3 sequence (DNA): TGCAGCGCTACTAGCGGGAGTGACGAGCAGTACTTC.

This clonotype turned up a few times. The chain links TRBV24-1 to TRBJ2-5, with D perhaps TRBD1 or TRBD2 (5 bases each). Germline CDR1 reads KGHDR; CDR2 reads SFDVKD. V was pared by 5 bases and J by 1 base, with 16 bases between. The CDR3 totals 16 residues. DNA of the CDR3: TGTGCCACCAGTGTGAATAAAGGGGACGGCCAAGAGACCCAGTACTTC. Translating it yields CATSVNKGDGQETQYF.

CDR3 protein: CASSPSSQGYEQFF. CDR3 in DNA: TGTGCCAGCAGCCCTAGCTCTCAGGGGTATGAGCAGTTCTTC. The V and J genes are TRBV3-1 and TRBJ2-1, with a weak D call TRBD1 (6 bases). Germline V gene data show CDR1 as LGHDT and CDR2 as YNNKEL (reference sequence). This CDR3 is 14 amino acids long. Trimming pared 4 bases from V and 8 bases from J, leaving 15 bases between.

The CDR3 loop is CASSPRGSGKGQGGNSPLHF. The CDR3 bases are TGTGCCAGCTCACCAAGGGGGTCCGGAAAGGGACAGGGAGGAAATTCACCCCTCCACTTT. The J gene is TRBJ1-6, the V gene TRBV18, with 9 bases lining up with TRBD1. Per germline, CDR1 KGHSH and CDR2 LQKENI. The V segment lost 2 bases and the J segment 7 bases; nucleotides outside the gene matches: 18. This CDR3 is built from 20 residues.

This clonotype was recorded a few times. The chain carries TRBV7-2 and TRBJ2-7; D is unresolved. The CDR3 extends over 14 amino acids. The ends were cut back, 1 base at V and 2 bases at J, with 9 bases in the middle. Looked up from germline, CDR1 is SGHTA and CDR2 is FQGNSA. The CDR3 region is CASSLVHVAYEQYF. CDR3 DNA: TGTGCCAGCAGCTTAGTCCACGTAGCCTACGAGCAGTACTTC.